Below, 5 T cell receptor beta chains from the same sample are listed, as sequenced in a study of cytomegalovirus exposure and HLA in healthy donors. Profiling relied on immunoSEQ multiplex PCR, and the TCRdb table lists in-frame clones only, not all of them. The data contain approximately 260,000 clones, about 90% of them singletons. Sequencing input: PBMCs. The receptors stem from a woman in her 30s in good health and CMV-seropositive.

This clone was seen once. This chain uses TRBV6-1 with TRBJ2-1, with 12 bases fitting TRBD2. In germline, CDR1 is MNHNS, CDR2 SASEGT. There are 17 residues in the CDR3. V trimming: 1 base; J trimming: 8 bases; junction bases outside the gene matches: 9. CDR3 bases: TGTGCCAGCAGTGAAGACCTCGGACTAGCGGGAAGGGATGAGCAGTTCTTC. Translated, it gives CASSEDLGLAGRDEQFF.

The gene calls are TRBV10-3 and TRBJ2-7; TRBD2 might be the D (6 bases). Germline V lookup: CDR1 ENHRY, CDR2 SYGVKD. Trimming removed 5 bases from V and 1 base from J, with 6 bases in between. The CDR3 has 12 residues. CDR3: CAISSGSYEQYF. The CDR3 coding sequence is TGTGCCATCAGTAGCGGGTCCTACGAGCAGTACTTC.

The gene calls are TRBV5-6 and TRBJ2-1; 12 positions match TRBD2. V lost 3 bases and J lost 4; bases outside the gene matches: 5. CDR1 is SGHDT and CDR2 is YYEEEE in the germline V gene. The CDR3 runs 16 residues. This chain's CDR3 is CASSSRLAGVYNEQFF. As DNA, the CDR3 is TGTGCCAGCAGCTCTCGACTAGCGGGAGTTTACAATGAGCAGTTCTTC.

This clone appeared once. The chain combines TRBV30 with TRBJ1-5, with a tentative D call TRBD1 (5 bases). From germline, CDR1 is GTSNPN and CDR2 SVGIG (reference sequence). Trimming took off 1 base at V and 5 bases at J, with 15 bases between the two ends. The CDR3 contains 15 residues. CDR3 in DNA: TGTGCCTGGAGTGGCAGTATGGGGGGTTATCAGCCCCAGCATTTT. It specifies CAWSGSMGGYQPQHF.

The chain joins TRBV9 to TRBJ2-1; TRBD2 aligns across 10 bases. J gave up 8 bases and V 0 bases, and 11 bases lay outside the gene matches. This CDR3 contains 17 residues. The germline gives CDR1 SGDLS, CDR2 YYNGEE. The CDR3 protein is CASSVGILAGVRDEQFF. The CDR3 DNA reads TGTGCCAGCAGCGTAGGTATCCTAGCGGGAGTTCGGGATGAGCAGTTCTTC. The full variable domain, in which reference TRBV9 and TRBJ2-1 provide the parts outside the CDR3, is DSGVTQTPKHLITATGQRVTLRCSPRSGDLSVYWYQQSLDQGLQFLIQYYNGEERAKGNILERFSAQQFPDLHSELNLSSLELGDSALYFCASSVGILAGVRDEQFFGPGTRLTVL.